This TCR beta chain comes out of a study of blood T cell repertoires in COVID-19. Study-wide context: From T cells, B-cell-depleted T cells, or PBMCs came the material, which was cDNA or gDNA.

Looked up from germline, CDR1 is PRHDT and CDR2 is FYEKMQ (reference sequence). This CDR3 has 15 residues. V was clipped by 5 bases and J by 8 bases; unmatched bases: 10. Measured with immunoSEQ multiplex PCR; TCRdb has only the in-frame clones, and not every one. Of fewer than 110,000 clones in the sample, 80% were seen once. Sample: peripheral blood. The V gene is TRBV13, the J gene TRBJ2-1, with 9 bases that match TRBD2. The clonotype originates from a man in his sixties or seventies with acute or convalescent COVID-19. The CDR3 here is CASSQGGLALYEQFF. The CDR3 coding sequence is TGTGCCAGCAGCCAAGGGGGACTAGCCCTTTATGAGCAGTTCTTC.